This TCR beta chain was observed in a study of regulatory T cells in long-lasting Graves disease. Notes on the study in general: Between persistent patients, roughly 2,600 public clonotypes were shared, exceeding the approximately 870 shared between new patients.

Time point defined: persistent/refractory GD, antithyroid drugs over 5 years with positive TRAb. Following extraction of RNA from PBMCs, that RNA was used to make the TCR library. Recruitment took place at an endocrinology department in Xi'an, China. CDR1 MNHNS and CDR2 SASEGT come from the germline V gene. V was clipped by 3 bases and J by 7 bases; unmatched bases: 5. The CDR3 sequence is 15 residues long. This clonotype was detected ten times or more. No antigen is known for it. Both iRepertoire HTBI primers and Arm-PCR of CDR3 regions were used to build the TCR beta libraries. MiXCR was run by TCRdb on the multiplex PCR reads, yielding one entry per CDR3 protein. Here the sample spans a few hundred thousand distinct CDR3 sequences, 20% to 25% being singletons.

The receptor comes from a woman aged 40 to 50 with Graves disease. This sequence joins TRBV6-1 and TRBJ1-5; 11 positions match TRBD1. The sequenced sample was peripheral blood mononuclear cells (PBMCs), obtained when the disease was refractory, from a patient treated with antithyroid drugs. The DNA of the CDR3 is TGTGCCAGCAGTGAGGGGACAGGGGGTTGGCAGCCCCAGCATTTT. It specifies CASSEGTGGWQPQHF.